This TCR beta chain was captured by sequencing in a study of naive and memory T cell subsets. This clonotype counts as medium-sized (0.01 to 0.1%). Treatment indicated: skin biopsy from PPD injection site in Mantoux-positive individual. A UMI-containing oligonucleotide was joined by 3' ligation to the TCR cDNA template. Unsorted total RNA, roughly 1 to 1,100 ng, was DNase treated before reverse transcription. V was clipped by 9 bases and J by 8 bases, with 20 bases between them. CDR1 and CDR2 (germline): MNHNS, SASEGT. The CDR3 runs to 14 residues. The SP2 primer and nested alpha and beta constant region primers amplified ligated cDNA in four rounds. TCRdb itself ran the UMI-ligation and nested PCR reads through MiXCR, one entry per CDR3 protein. The sample lists approximately 37,000 distinct CDR3 sequences, approximately 10% occurring once.

Sequencing used skin, obtained from a tuberculin skin test site. The gene calls are TRBV6-1 and TRBJ2-1; maybe TRBD2 (7 bases). The clonotype comes from an adult in good health. The CDR3 is CASKTGGPGDEQFF. As DNA, the CDR3 is TGTGCCAGTAAAACGGGGGGCCCGGGCGATGAGCAGTTCTTC.